This entry describes one T cell receptor (beta chain). Its antigen is undetermined. Profiling relied on immunoSEQ multiplex PCR, and the TCRdb table lists in-frame clones only, not all of them. The data show about 150,000 clones, more than 80% seen once. The data derive from a study of T cell responses to AZD1222 COVID-19 vaccine. Findings and caveats of the study: Only after the peak T cell response were repertoires sampled. An increase in Spike-specific TCR breadth and depth was observed after two AZD1222 doses. In the spike-specific TCR repertoire, nearly half reportedly target unmutated variant regions. At study baseline, merely more than 5 AZD1222 recipients were seropositive.

Looked up from germline, CDR1 is SGHDN and CDR2 is FVKESK. The CDR3 has 14 amino acids. Trimming shortened V by 6 bases and J by 4 bases, and 15 bases separated the two germline ends. Sequences were derived from peripheral blood, sampled 28 days after the second AZD1222 dose. The chain combines TRBV14 with TRBJ1-1; TRBD1 is a possible D gene (6 bases). The receptor was isolated from an adult who received the AZD1222 COVID-19 vaccine. CDR3 DNA sequence: TGTGCCAGCAGTAATTTAGACAGGCCCACTGAAGCTTTCTTT. It encodes CASSNLDRPTEAFF.